This T cell receptor (beta chain) was observed in a study of CD4 T cells in relation to SARS-CoV-2 and coronaviruses. The CDR3 has 13 residues. J was trimmed by 8 bases and V by 3 bases; bases with no gene match: 6. Germline V gives CDR1 SEHNR, CDR2 FQNEAQ (reference sequence). Comment on this clone: Its antigen is currently unknown.

Unexposed donor CD4+ T cells date from about 2011-2018, before the COVID-19 pandemic. The cells were cultured for 10 days before CD4+ T cells were isolated. Cells permitting, SARS-CoV-2 S/N and four cold-coronavirus spikes were tested on unexposed-donor CD4+ T cells. The method was immunoSEQ multiplex PCR; TCRdb's version includes in-frame clones alone and lacks a portion of them. The sample has 20,000 to 25,000 clones, 75% to 85% seen once; the top ten hold less than 25%. Input material: CD4+ T cells from PBMCs, cultured in vitro. The rearrangement joins TRBV7-9 to TRBJ1-1; 7 positions agree with TRBD1. This TCR came from a human donor in good health. DNA for the CDR3: TGTGCCAGCAGCTTCTCGGGACAGAGGGAAGCTTTCTTT. Its protein product is CASSFSGQREAFF.